This TCR beta chain was observed in a study of cytomegalovirus exposure and HLA in healthy donors. Overall study findings and caveats: Previous analysis showed most TCR beta V segments were productive about 90% or about 30% of the time. TCR beta sequences reportedly predicted most subjects' HLA-A and HLA-B alleles accurately. A later analysis found TCR association rates differed by HLA locus, highest for DRB1 and lowest for HLA-C.

The PCR employed 60 Vbeta primers together with 13 Jbeta primers. Original methodology: There were around 78 million unique TCR beta chains by a later count, and some 11 million of them were shared. Generated by immunoSEQ multiplex PCR, the TCRdb table keeps only in-frame clones and is missing some. From that table come the V and J calls and clone size; the DNA was used to work out D and trimming. The sample records 120,000 to 150,000 clones, roughly three quarters being singletons. This clone was observed a few times. Its cognate antigen is unknown. The source is a female donor in good health and CMV-seronegative. What was sequenced was PBMCs.

The chain's CDR3 is CASSSNLQSTDTQYF. The CDR3 region has the DNA TGTGCCAGCAGCTCTAATCTACAGAGCACAGATACGCAGTATTTT. The chain links TRBV7-2 to TRBJ2-3; no clear D. CDR1 and CDR2 from the germline V gene are SGHTA and FQGNSA. Trimming removed 4 bases from V and 0 bases from J, with 11 bases in between. This CDR3 region has 15 residues.